This T cell receptor (beta chain) came from a study of blood T cell repertoires in COVID-19. About the research overall: Sample material is recorded as cDNA or gDNA derived from T cells, B-cell-depleted T cells, or PBMCs.

Generated by immunoSEQ multiplex PCR, the TCRdb table keeps only in-frame clones and is missing some. The table has under 250,000 clones, over 75% seen once; the top ten hold 3% to 4%. The TCR was taken from a young woman in a cohort exposed to, infected with or recovered from COVID-19 (not recorded which). Sequencing input: PBMCs or T cells enriched from blood (not recorded which).

CDR3 amino acids: CASSYRGRRTEAFF. CDR3 nucleotide sequence: TGTGCCAGCAGCTACAGGGGGCGACGCACTGAAGCTTTCTTT. The chain joins TRBV7-9 to TRBJ1-1, with TRBD1 matching over 9 bases. The CDR3 covers 14 residues. V gave up 4 bases and J gave up 4 bases; unmatched junction bases: 4. Germline CDR1 is SEHNR and CDR2 is FQNEAQ (reference sequence).